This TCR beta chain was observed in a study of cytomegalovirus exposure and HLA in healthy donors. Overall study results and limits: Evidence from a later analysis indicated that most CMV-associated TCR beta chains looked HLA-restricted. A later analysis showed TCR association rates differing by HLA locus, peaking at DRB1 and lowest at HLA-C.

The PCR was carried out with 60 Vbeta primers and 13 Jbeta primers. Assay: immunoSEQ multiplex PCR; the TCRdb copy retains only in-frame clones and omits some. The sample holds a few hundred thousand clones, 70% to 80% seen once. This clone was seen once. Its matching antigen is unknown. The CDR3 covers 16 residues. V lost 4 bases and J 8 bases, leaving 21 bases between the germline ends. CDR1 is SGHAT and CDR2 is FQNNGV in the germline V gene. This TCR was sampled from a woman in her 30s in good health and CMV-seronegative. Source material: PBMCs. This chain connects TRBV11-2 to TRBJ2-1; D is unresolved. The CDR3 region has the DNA TGTGCCAGCAGCTGGGTGTTTGAGGTTTGGTTGGATGAGCAGTTCTTC. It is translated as CASSWVFEVWLDEQFF.